The clone carrying this T cell receptor beta chain has just a few counts. The data were produced by immunoSEQ multiplex PCR, yet TCRdb's version contains in-frame clones alone and is incomplete. The profile shows under 250,000 clones, 82% of them singletons. These data originate in a study of blood T cell repertoires in COVID-19. Turning to the study itself: From the United States, Italy and Spain came samples of acute and convalescent COVID-19.

The length of the CDR3 is 14 residues. The germline gives CDR1 SGHRS, CDR2 YFSETQ. V lost 4 bases to trimming and J lost 4 bases, with 12 bases between them. J is TRBJ1-5 and V is TRBV5-1, with D possibly being TRBD1 (5 bases). Material for sequencing was peripheral blood. The TCR originated in a woman at least 80 years old with acute or convalescent COVID-19. CDR3 nucleotide sequence: TGCGCCAGCAGCCCCGACGGGGGGAATCAGCCCCAGCATTTT. Translation: CASSPDGGNQPQHF.